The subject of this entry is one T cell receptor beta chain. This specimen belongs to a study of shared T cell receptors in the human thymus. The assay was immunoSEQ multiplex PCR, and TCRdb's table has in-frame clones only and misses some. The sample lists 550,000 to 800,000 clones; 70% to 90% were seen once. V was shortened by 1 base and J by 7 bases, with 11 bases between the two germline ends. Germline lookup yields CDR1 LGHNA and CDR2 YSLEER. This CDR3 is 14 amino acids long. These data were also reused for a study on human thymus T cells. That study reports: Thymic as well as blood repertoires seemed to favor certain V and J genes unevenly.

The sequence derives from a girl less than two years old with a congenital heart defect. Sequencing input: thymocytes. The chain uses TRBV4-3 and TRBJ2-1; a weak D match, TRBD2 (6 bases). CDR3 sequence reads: CASSQARGRNEQFF. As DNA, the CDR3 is TGCGCCAGCAGCCAAGCTCGGGGGAGGAATGAGCAGTTCTTC.